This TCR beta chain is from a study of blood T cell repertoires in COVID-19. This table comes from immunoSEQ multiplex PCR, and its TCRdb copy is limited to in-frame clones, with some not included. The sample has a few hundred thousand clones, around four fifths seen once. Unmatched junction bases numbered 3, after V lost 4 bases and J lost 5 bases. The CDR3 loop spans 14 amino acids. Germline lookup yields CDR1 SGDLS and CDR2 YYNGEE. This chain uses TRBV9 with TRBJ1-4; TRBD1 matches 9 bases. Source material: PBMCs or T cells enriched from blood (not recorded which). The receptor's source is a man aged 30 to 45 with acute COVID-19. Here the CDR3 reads CASSKQGANEKLFF. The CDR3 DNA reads TGTGCCAGCAGCAAACAGGGGGCGAATGAAAAACTGTTTTTT.